The sequence of this T cell receptor (beta chain) was determined in a study of CD8 T cells in Susac syndrome. The V end lost 0 bases, the J end lost 3 bases, and 6 bases lay between the germline ends. The CDR3 spans 15 residues. Germline V gene lookup returns CDR1 LGHNA and CDR2 YNFKEQ. An amount of RNA that ranged from about 0.45 to 1 ug was reverse transcribed with random hexamers. TCRdb re-analysed the immunoSEQ multiplex PCR reads in MiXCR, keeping a single row per CDR3 protein. This sample has over 120,000 distinct CDR3 sequences, with around 95% found just once. Bulk CD8+ and CD4+ cells came from magnetic negative isolation; CD8+ TEMRA by FACS.

The sequence came from a human donor with Susac syndrome. This chain links TRBV4-2 with TRBJ2-6; no clear D gene. Source material: CD4+ T cells from PBMCs. The CDR3 region is CASSQEPGGANVLTF. As DNA, the CDR3 is TGTGCCAGCAGCCAAGAGCCGGGTGGGGCCAACGTCCTGACTTTC.